This TCR beta chain was identified in a study of T cell repertoires in cytomegalovirus infection. Study as a whole: Use of recently identified HLA-C-restricted and well-studied HLA-B-restricted CMV epitopes was part of the study. Based on public TCR beta signatures, there were indications of CMV infection and of a matching HLA type. Study-level findings and limits: CMV carriers with the relevant HLA were identified by cumulative public TCR beta family frequency. Clonotype analysis showed dominance of the ex vivo response by HLA-C-restricted CMV-specific TCR beta clonotypes.

This CDR3 is 13 amino acids long. V was pared by 4 bases and J by 4 bases, with 11 bases between. Germline V gene sequence: CDR1 SGHDT, CDR2 YYEEEE. TCRdb recomputed calls from the reads with MiXCR, one row per CDR3 protein. The profile shows 300,000 to 400,000 distinct CDR3 sequences, about 28% of them singletons. A remark on this clonotype: The antigen is not known.

The rearrangement uses TRBV5-6 and TRBJ1-1; D possibly corresponds to TRBD1 (5 bases). Sequenced here: cultured PBMCs, sampled from culture after CMV antigen stimulation. This receptor was taken from a human donor in good health (CMV status not recorded). Some clones in this sample may be carry-over from other donors' samples. The CDR3 loop is CASSPGIGTEAFF. The DNA for the CDR3 is TGTGCCAGCAGCCCAGGGATAGGCACTGAAGCTTTCTTT.